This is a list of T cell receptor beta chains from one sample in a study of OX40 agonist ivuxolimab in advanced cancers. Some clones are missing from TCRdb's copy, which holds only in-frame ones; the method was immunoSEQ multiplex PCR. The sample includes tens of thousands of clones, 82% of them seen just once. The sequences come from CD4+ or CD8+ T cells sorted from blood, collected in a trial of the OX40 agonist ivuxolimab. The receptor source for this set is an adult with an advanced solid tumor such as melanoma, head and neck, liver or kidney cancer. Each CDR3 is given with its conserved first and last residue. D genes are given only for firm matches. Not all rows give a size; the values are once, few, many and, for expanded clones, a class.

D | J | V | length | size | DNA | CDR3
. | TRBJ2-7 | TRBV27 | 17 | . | TGTGCCAGCAGTTTTTCGCGAAACCGACAGATTGCCTACGAGCAGTACTTC | CASSFSRNRQIAYEQYF
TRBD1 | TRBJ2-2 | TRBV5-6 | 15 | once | TGTGCCAGCAGCATGACAGGGATCAACACCGGGGAGCTGTTTTTT | CASSMTGINTGELFF
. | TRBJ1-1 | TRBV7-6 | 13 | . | TGTGCCAGCAGCTTAGGGCAGAACACTGAAGCTTTCTTT | CASSLGQNTEAFF
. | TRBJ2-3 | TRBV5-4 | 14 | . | TGTGCCAGCAGCTTGAATCCTCGCACAGATACGCAGTATTTT | CASSLNPRTDTQYF
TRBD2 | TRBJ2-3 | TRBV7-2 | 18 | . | TGTGCCAGCAGCTCCCTTGGGGGGAGCGGGGGGGCGACGGATACGCAGTATTTT | CASSSLGGSGGATDTQYF
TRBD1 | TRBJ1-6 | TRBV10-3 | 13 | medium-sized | TGTGCCATCAGTGGATCAGGGGGATCACCCCTCCACTTT | CAISGSGGSPLHF
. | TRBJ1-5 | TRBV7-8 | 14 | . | TGTGCCAGCAGCTTACAAAGGGGGAATCAGCCCCAGCATTTT | CASSLQRGNQPQHF
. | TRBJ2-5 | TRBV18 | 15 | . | TGTGCCAGCTCACCGGACCCCGGAGGGCAAGAGACCCAGTACTTC | CASSPDPGGQETQYF
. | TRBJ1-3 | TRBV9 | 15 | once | TGTGCCAGCGATGGGGGGGAACGTTCTGGAAACACCATATATTTT | CASDGGERSGNTIYF
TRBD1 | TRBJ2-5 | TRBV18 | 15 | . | TGTGCCAGCTCACGGGGACAGGGGGCATCAGAGACCCAGTACTTC | CASSRGQGASETQYF
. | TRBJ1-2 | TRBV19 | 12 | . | TGTGCCAGTAGTACCCGGAGCTATGGCTACACCTTC | CASSTRSYGYTF
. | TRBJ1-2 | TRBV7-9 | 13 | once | TGTGCCAGCACCCCCCGCAGAGACTATGGCTACACCTTC | CASTPRRDYGYTF